The following is a T cell receptor beta chain sequence with its context. Antigen: not known. PBMCs numbering at least 7 million were isolated per sample. These data originate in a study of blood T cells in healthy people across ages. Study results and caveats: The study regarded diversity estimates from one million T cells as underestimates.

This CDR3 spans 20 amino acids. Together with a sample-barcoded 5' primer, a J-beta primer mix was included in a second PCR lasting about 7 to 12 cycles. Via MiXCR, TCRdb re-called the 5' RACE reads, giving one row per CDR3 protein. Of about 970,000 distinct CDR3 sequences detected, roughly half appear once; the ten largest clones hold about a fifth. The sequenced sample consisted of blood. V usage is TRBV21-1 and J usage is TRBJ2-5; the table's D call of TRBD2 was not tested on the DNA. The J call is in doubt because the DNA end fits TRBJ2-7 better. TRBV21-1 is a documented pseudogene. This TCR came from a woman aged 55 to 70 in good health. Here the CDR3 DNA reads TGTGTCAGCAGCAAAAAATCAGCTAGCGGGAGTTATCTCCTGGCTTACGAGCAGTACTTC. It codes for CVSSKKSASGSYLLAYEQYF.